The 31 T cell receptor beta chains listed next were all sequenced from one sample in a study of blood T cell repertoires in COVID-19 (dated by TCRdb to the early 2020s). Library prep was done by the immunoSEQ multiplex PCR assay. In TCRdb, the immuneACCESS table is reduced to in-frame sequences with V and J assigned. These tables do not hold every clone; where another copy was compared, an unresolved V gene accounts for under half, and the others remain unexplained. The sample table records some 180,000 clones; roughly 84% of these occur just once. The ten largest clones take up 11% of the sample. Specimen: peripheral blood. Every receptor here comes from an older man with active or convalescent COVID-19.

The gene calls are TRBV5-8 and TRBJ1-4; 10 nucleotides line up with TRBD1. CDR1 and CDR2 from the germline V gene are SGHTS and YDEGEE. The CDR3 covers 15 residues. With V trimmed by 4 bases and J by 7 bases, 7 bases remained unmatched. CDR3 amino acids: CASSTGQGMSEKLFF. The CDR3 DNA follows: TGTGCCAGCAGCACGGGACAGGGGATGAGTGAAAAACTGTTTTTT.

CDR3 region: CASSSTSLPYNEQFF. The CDR3 nucleotides are TGTGCCAGCAGCTCCACTAGTCTCCCCTACAATGAGCAGTTCTTC. This sequence joins TRBV7-2 and TRBJ2-1, with TRBD2 as a possible D gene (5 bases). This CDR3 is 15 amino acids long. Germline CDR1 SGHTA, CDR2 FQGNSA. V lost 4 bases to trimming and J lost 2 bases, with 12 bases between them.

The rearrangement uses TRBV19 and TRBJ2-1; 10 bases are shared with TRBD2. The V segment lost 10 bases and the J segment 6 bases; nucleotides outside the gene matches: 12. The germline V gene encodes CDR1 LNHDA and CDR2 SQIVND (reference sequence). There are 15 residues in the CDR3. CDR3 residues: CATEGGTSVSNEQFF. The CDR3, as DNA: TGTGCCACAGAGGGAGGGACTAGCGTAAGCAATGAGCAGTTCTTC.

The chain employs TRBV3-1 (or the pseudogene TRBV3-2) and TRBJ2-5; D might be TRBD1 (6 bases). The ends were cut back, 5 bases at V and 11 bases at J, with 12 bases in the middle. The length of the CDR3 is 11 residues. CDR1 is LGHDT and CDR2 is YNNKEL in the germline V gene (reference sequence). CDR3 nucleotides: TGTGCCAGCAGCTCTCCGGGACAACAGTACTTC. Protein: CASSSPGQQYF.

The V and J genes are TRBV29-1 and TRBJ2-7; TRBD1 might be the D (6 bases). Germline CDR1 SQVTM, CDR2 ANQGSEA. This CDR3 is built from 13 residues. V lost 1 base, J lost 2 bases, and 9 bases lay in between. The CDR3 reads CSVEGTATYEQYF. CDR3 bases: TGCAGCGTTGAAGGGACAGCAACCTACGAGCAGTACTTC.

The chain couples TRBV7-2 to TRBJ2-5; TRBD1 matches 7 bases. Germline V gene sequence: CDR1 SGHTA, CDR2 FQGNSA. The V segment lost 3 bases and the J segment 8 bases; nucleotides outside the gene matches: 6. The CDR3 is 13 residues long. The CDR3 spells CASSLADRATQYF. The CDR3 nucleotides read TGTGCCAGCAGCTTGGCCGACAGGGCCACCCAGTACTTC.

V is TRBV18 and J is TRBJ1-2; 7 nucleotides line up with TRBD1. The CDR3 consists of 15 residues. Germline loops: CDR1 KGHSH, CDR2 LQKENI. Trimming cost V 3 bases and J 7 bases; bases outside gene matches: 11. In nucleotides, the CDR3 is TGTGCCAGCTCACCCTACCCGGGACAGTGGCTTGGCTACACCTTC. Protein product: CASSPYPGQWLGYTF.

The genes are TRBV7-2 and TRBJ1-2; D may be TRBD1 (5 bases). The CDR3 runs to 13 residues. The V and J ends lost 4 bases and 4 bases respectively, with 10 bases between them. Germline CDR1 and CDR2: SGHTA and FQGNSA. The CDR3 region has the DNA TGTGCCAGCAGCTCGGGGGGACCCTATGGCTACACCTTC. Translation: CASSSGGPYGYTF.

V gene TRBV5-4 combines with J gene TRBJ2-5; D gene uncertain. Trimming cost V 3 bases and J 4 bases, with 13 bases left between them. Germline CDR1 SGHNT, CDR2 YYREEE (reference sequence). The CDR3 runs to 14 residues. CDR3 loop: CASSSEPPAETQYF. CDR3 bases: TGTGCCAGCAGCTCCGAGCCGCCTGCAGAGACCCAGTACTTC.

This chain uses TRBV28 with TRBJ1-3, with a possible D match to TRBD1 (5 bases). The ends were cut back, 3 bases at V and 4 bases at J, with 13 bases in the middle. This CDR3 has 15 residues. The germline V gene encodes CDR1 MDHEN and CDR2 SYDVKM. The CDR3 DNA reads as TGTGCCAGCAGTTTTTCTCTGGGGCGGGGAAACACCATATATTTT. Translating gives CASSFSLGRGNTIYF.

The CDR3 region has the DNA TGTGCCAGCTCACCCTGGACAGGCCGAAATTCACCCCTCCACTTT. It yields the protein CASSPWTGRNSPLHF. This chain links TRBV18 with TRBJ1-6; 7 bases match TRBD1. The CDR3 runs 15 residues. Germline trimming cut 3 bases from V and 7 bases from J; bases unmatched to any gene: 6. Germline CDR1 reads KGHSH; CDR2 reads LQKENI.

This clone was recorded once. The genes are TRBV18 and TRBJ2-7; 8 nucleotides match TRBD1. This CDR3 comprises 14 residues. V gave up 4 bases and J gave up 5 bases; unmatched junction bases: 7. Per germline, CDR1 KGHSH and CDR2 LQKENI. The CDR3 protein is CASSRTGGLDEQYF. CDR3 nucleotides: TGTGCCAGCTCACGCACAGGGGGACTGGACGAGCAGTACTTC.

This chain connects TRBV4-1 to TRBJ2-7; 12 bases are a match to TRBD1. V shed 1 base and J 5 bases; nucleotides not matched to a gene: 3. The germline gives CDR1 MGHRA, CDR2 YSYEKL. CDR3 length: 15 residues. The CDR3 nucleotides are TGCGCCAGCAGCCAAGGGGGACAGGGGGCCCACGAGCAGTACTTC. Protein: CASSQGGQGAHEQYF.

The chain couples TRBV5-5 to TRBJ1-1, with unresolved D. Germline CDR1 and CDR2: SGHKS and YYEKEE (reference sequence). The CDR3 is 12 residues long. V dropped 2 bases and J dropped 10 bases, with 12 bases sitting between them. In DNA, the CDR3 is TGTGCCAGCAGCTTTTCGGTGGAGGGAGCTTTCTTT. This gives the protein CASSFSVEGAFF.

The gene calls are TRBV19 and TRBJ2-7; D perhaps matches TRBD1 (7 bases). The CDR3 runs 22 residues. The V end lost 5 bases, the J end lost 3 bases, and 38 bases lay between the germline ends. The V gene's germline CDR1 is LNHDA and CDR2 SQIVND (reference sequence). The CDR3 nucleotides read TGTGCCAGTAGTCCTCGTCTTTACCCAGGGGGGCCCAATAGTCTCACCGTCTACGAGCAGTACTTC. As protein: CASSPRLYPGGPNSLTVYEQYF.

The chain uses TRBV27 and TRBJ1-2, with 8 bases lining up with TRBD1. V trimming: 3 bases; J trimming: 7 bases; junction bases outside the gene matches: 7. Germline V gene lookup returns CDR1 MNHEY and CDR2 SMNVEV (reference sequence). The CDR3 is 14 residues long. The CDR3 coding sequence is TGTGCCAGCAGTTTTGCAGGGGGCTTAGGTGGCTACACCTTC. Translated: CASSFAGGLGGYTF.

This chain uses TRBV19 with TRBJ2-5, with TRBD1 as a possible D gene (5 bases). There are 14 residues in the CDR3. Between the trimmed V and J ends, which lost 1 base and 5 bases, there was a span of 11 bases. Germline lookup yields CDR1 LNHDA and CDR2 SQIVND (reference sequence). CDR3 in amino acids: CASSIGRGKETQYF. For the CDR3, the DNA is TGTGCCAGTAGTATAGGTAGGGGAAAGGAGACCCAGTACTTC.

The chain combines TRBV2 with TRBJ2-1, with TRBD2 identical over 8 bases. Germline loops: CDR1 SNHLY, CDR2 FYNNEI. CDR3 length: 15 amino acids. V trimming: 3 bases; J trimming: 2 bases; junction bases outside the gene matches: 3. CDR3 region: CASSDEREPYNEQFF. CDR3 DNA sequence: TGTGCCAGCAGTGACGAGCGGGAGCCCTACAATGAGCAGTTCTTC.

The gene calls are TRBV20-1 and TRBJ2-1; possible D gene TRBD2, 5 bases. The CDR3 contains 14 residues. Per germline, CDR1 DFQATT and CDR2 SNEGSKA (reference sequence). Trimming took 3 bases from V and 6 from J, leaving 15 bases between them. CDR3 sequence reads: CSASGLLEGNEQFF. The CDR3 region has the DNA TGCAGTGCTAGTGGACTGTTAGAAGGCAATGAGCAGTTCTTC.

The chain couples TRBV7-9 to TRBJ2-1; possible D gene TRBD1, 5 bases. CDR1 is SEHNR, CDR2 FQNEAQ, per germline (reference sequence). This CDR3 is built from 14 residues. V dropped 4 bases and J dropped 3 bases, with 10 bases sitting between them. The CDR3 nucleotides are TGTGCCAGCAGCTCCAGGGCTATCTACAATGAGCAGTTCTTC. Amino acids: CASSSRAIYNEQFF.

The chain recombines TRBV24-1 with TRBJ2-1; TRBD1 aligns across 8 bases. The germline CDR1 and CDR2 sequences are KGHDR and SFDVKD. CDR3 length: 13 amino acids. V lost 3 bases to trimming and J lost 9 bases; unmatched junction nucleotides: 3. DNA of the CDR3: TGTGCCACCAGTGATCAGGGGGCTAGTGAGCAGTTCTTC. It specifies CATSDQGASEQFF.

The chain recombines TRBV7-9 with TRBJ2-1, with D uncertain. This CDR3 is 11 amino acids long. CDR1 and CDR2 from the germline V gene are SEHNR and FQNEAQ (reference sequence). V was cut by 5 bases and J by 5 bases, with 4 bases left in between. Here the CDR3 reads CASSPDNEQFF. The DNA for the CDR3 is TGTGCCAGCAGCCCGGACAATGAGCAGTTCTTC.

The chain recombines TRBV19 with TRBJ1-2; no clear D gene. CDR1 and CDR2 from the germline V gene are LNHDA and SQIVND (reference sequence). The V and J ends lost 6 bases and 8 bases respectively, with 10 bases between them. This CDR3 comprises 11 residues. Here the CDR3 reads CASSMEGGYTF. The CDR3 DNA reads as TGTGCCAGTAGCATGGAGGGAGGCTACACCTTC. Full variable domain (outside the CDR3, taken from reference TRBV19 and TRBJ1-2): DGGITQSPKYLFRKEGQNVTLSCEQNLNHDAMYWYRQDPGQGLRLIYYSQIVNDFQKGDIAEGYSVSREKKESFPLTVTSAQKNPTAFYLCASSMEGGYTFGSGTRLTVV.

This clone was seen a handful of times. This rearrangement joins TRBV25-1 to TRBJ1-5; unclear D gene. The CDR3 extends over 13 amino acids. Germline CDR1 and CDR2: MGHDK and SYGVNS. Deletions cut 9 bases from V and 3 bases from J, with 12 bases between. For the CDR3, the DNA is TGTGCCAGTAAGACACGTCCCAATCAGCCCCAGCATTTT. Residues: CASKTRPNQPQHF.

This clone was observed a few times. The junction differs from germline at one of its ends, possibly a read error. The V call is TRBV5-1, the J call TRBJ1-1, with D perhaps matching TRBD1 (5 bases). The CDR3 covers 12 residues. The germline gives CDR1 SGHRS, CDR2 YFSETQ. CDR3 residues: CASRLDTSGAFF. The CDR3 DNA follows: TGCGCCAGCAGATTGGACACAAGCGGAGCTTTCTTT.

The rearrangement joins TRBV30 to TRBJ1-2, with D perhaps TRBD1 (5 bases). Trimming removed 5 bases at V and 2 bases at J, with 18 bases between. Germline V CDR1 and CDR2: GTSNPN, SVGIG (reference sequence). The CDR3 consists of 15 residues. The CDR3: CAWAVWAKGNYGYTF. The CDR3 DNA sequence: TGTGCCTGGGCCGTTTGGGCCAAGGGGAACTATGGCTACACCTTC. Full variable domain (remainder filled in from reference TRBV30 and TRBJ1-2): SQTIHQWPATLVQPVGSPLSLECTVEGTSNPNLYWYRQAAGRGLQLLFYSVGIGQISSEVPQNLSASRPQDRQFILSSKKLLLSDSGFYLCAWAVWAKGNYGYTFGSGTRLTVV.

J is TRBJ1-1 and V is TRBV2; maybe TRBD1 (5 bases). The CDR3 contains 19 residues. Trimming left V 2 bases short and J 0 bases short, with 22 bases between. Germline CDR1 SNHLY, CDR2 FYNNEI. This CDR3 reads CASSEINLFGNRLNTEAFF. The CDR3 DNA reads as TGTGCCAGCAGTGAAATAAACTTGTTTGGGAACAGGCTGAACACTGAAGCTTTCTTT.

V is TRBV6-5 and J is TRBJ1-2; the match to TRBD1 covers 8 bases. There are 15 residues in the CDR3. Unmatched junction bases numbered 11, after V lost 6 bases and J lost 5 bases. Germline V gene lookup returns CDR1 MNHEY and CDR2 SVGAGI. This CDR3 reads CASRRTGKGGYGYTF. The CDR3 coding sequence is TGTGCCAGCAGAAGGACAGGGAAGGGGGGTTATGGCTACACCTTC.

This chain joins TRBV19 and TRBJ2-2, with a possible D match to TRBD2 (6 bases). V lost 7 bases to trimming and J lost 0 bases, with 15 bases between them. Per germline, CDR1 LNHDA and CDR2 SQIVND (reference sequence). The CDR3 has 16 amino acids. The chain's CDR3 is CASTKRGGTNTGELFF. The CDR3 bases are TGTGCCAGTACCAAACGGGGCGGGACGAACACCGGGGAGCTGTTTTTT.

The J gene is TRBJ2-5, the V gene TRBV6-2 or TRBV6-3; 7 nucleotides agree with TRBD1. The CDR3 has 15 residues. The V gene end was trimmed by 2 bases and the J gene end by 2 bases; junction bases not matched to a gene: 5. The germline V gene encodes CDR1 MNHEY and CDR2 SVGEGT. The CDR3: CASSYLGTVQETQYF. Written as DNA, the CDR3 is TGTGCCAGCAGTTACCTCGGGACAGTTCAAGAGACCCAGTACTTC.

This clone was observed a few times. This sequence joins TRBV2 and TRBJ1-4; a possible D gene is TRBD1 (5 bases). Germline assignment: CDR1 SNHLY and CDR2 FYNNEI. Trimming took 9 bases from V and 3 from J, leaving 11 bases between them. CDR3 length: 13 residues. The CDR3 bases are TGTGCCAGTGAAAGACAGCCTAATGAAAAACTGTTTTTT. It specifies CASERQPNEKLFF. Full variable domain (outside the CDR3, taken from reference TRBV2 and TRBJ1-4): EPEVTQTPSHQVTQMGQEVILRCVPISNHLYFYWYRQILGQKVEFLVSFYNNEISEKSEIFDDQFSVERPDGSNFTLKIRSTKLEDSAMYFCASERQPNEKLFFGSGTQLSVL.